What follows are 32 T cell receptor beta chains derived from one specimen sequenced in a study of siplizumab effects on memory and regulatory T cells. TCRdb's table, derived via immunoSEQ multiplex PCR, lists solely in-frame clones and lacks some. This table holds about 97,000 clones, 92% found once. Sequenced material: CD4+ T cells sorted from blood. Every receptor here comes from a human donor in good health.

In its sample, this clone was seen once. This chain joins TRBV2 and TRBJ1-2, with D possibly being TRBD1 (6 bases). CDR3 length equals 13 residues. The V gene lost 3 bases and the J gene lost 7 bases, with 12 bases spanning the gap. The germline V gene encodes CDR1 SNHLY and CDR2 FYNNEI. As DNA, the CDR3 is TGTGCCAGCAGTGATTGGGGGGCGGTTGGCTACACCTTC. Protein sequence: CASSDWGAVGYTF.

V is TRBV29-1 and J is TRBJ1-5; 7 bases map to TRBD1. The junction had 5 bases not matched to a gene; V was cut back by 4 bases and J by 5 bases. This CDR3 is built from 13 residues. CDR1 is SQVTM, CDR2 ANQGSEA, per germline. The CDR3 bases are TGCAGCGTTGGAGGGGGCCGCGATCAGCCCCAGCATTTT. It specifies CSVGGGRDQPQHF.

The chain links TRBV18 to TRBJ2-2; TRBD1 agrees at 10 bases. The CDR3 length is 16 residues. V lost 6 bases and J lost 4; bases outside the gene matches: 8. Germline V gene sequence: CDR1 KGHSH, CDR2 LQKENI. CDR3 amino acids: CASSRQGAAGTGELFF. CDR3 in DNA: TGTGCCAGCTCTCGACAGGGGGCAGCCGGCACCGGGGAGCTGTTTTTT. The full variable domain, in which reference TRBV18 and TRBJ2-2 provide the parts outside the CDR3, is NAGVMQNPRHLVRRRGQEARLRCSPMKGHSHVYWYRQLPEEGLKFMVYLQKENIIDESGMPKERFSAEFPKEGPSILRIQQVVRGDSAAYFCASSRQGAAGTGELFFGEGSRLTVL.

The DNA of the CDR3 is TGTGCCAGCAGCCAAGGGAACGGCCATCCGAATTCACCCCTCCACTTT. This codes for CASSQGNGHPNSPLHF. V usage is TRBV4-2 and J usage is TRBJ1-6, with D hard to call. There are 16 residues in the CDR3. Germline V CDR1 and CDR2: LGHNA, YNFKEQ. V dropped 1 base and J dropped 7 bases, with 14 bases sitting between them.

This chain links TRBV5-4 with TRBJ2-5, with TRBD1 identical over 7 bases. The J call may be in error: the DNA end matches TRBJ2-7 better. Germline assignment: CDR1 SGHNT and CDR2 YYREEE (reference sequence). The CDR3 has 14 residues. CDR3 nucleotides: TGTGCCAGCAGCCCAAGACAGGGATCCTACGAGCAGTACTTC. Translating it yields CASSPRQGSYEQYF.

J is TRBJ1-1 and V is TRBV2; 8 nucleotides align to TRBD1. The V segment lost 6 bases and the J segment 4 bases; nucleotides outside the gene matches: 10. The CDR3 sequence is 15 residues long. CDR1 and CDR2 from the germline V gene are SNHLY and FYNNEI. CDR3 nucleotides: TGTGCCAGCAGCAGAGACAGGGGCTCGGGCACTGAAGCTTTCTTT. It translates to CASSRDRGSGTEAFF. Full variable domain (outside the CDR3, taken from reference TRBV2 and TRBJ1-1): EPEVTQTPSHQVTQMGQEVILRCVPISNHLYFYWYRQILGQKVEFLVSFYNNEISEKSEIFDDQFSVERPDGSNFTLKIRSTKLEDSAMYFCASSRDRGSGTEAFFGQGTRLTVV.

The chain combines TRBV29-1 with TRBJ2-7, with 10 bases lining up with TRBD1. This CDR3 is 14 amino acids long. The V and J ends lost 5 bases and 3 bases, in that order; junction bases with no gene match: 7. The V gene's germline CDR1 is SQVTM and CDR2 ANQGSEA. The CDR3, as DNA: TGCAGCGTTTTTCGACAGGGGGCTTTCTACGAGCAGTACTTC. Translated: CSVFRQGAFYEQYF.

In nucleotides, the CDR3 is TGTGCCAGCAGTTTAGCCAAAAACATTCAGTACTTC. This encodes CASSLAKNIQYF. This chain uses TRBV6-6 with TRBJ2-4; D is ambiguous. CDR3 size: 12 residues. Between the trimmed V and J ends, which lost 4 bases and 0 bases, there was a span of 1 base. CDR1 and CDR2 from the germline V gene are MNHNY and SVGAGI (reference sequence).

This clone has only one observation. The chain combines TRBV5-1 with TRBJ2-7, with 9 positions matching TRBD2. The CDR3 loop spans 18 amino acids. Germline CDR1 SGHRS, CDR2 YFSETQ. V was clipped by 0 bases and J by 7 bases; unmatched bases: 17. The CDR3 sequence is CASSLGVAGDLYTTEQYF. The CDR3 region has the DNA TGCGCCAGCAGCTTGGGGGTAGCGGGAGATTTGTACACAACTGAGCAGTACTTC.

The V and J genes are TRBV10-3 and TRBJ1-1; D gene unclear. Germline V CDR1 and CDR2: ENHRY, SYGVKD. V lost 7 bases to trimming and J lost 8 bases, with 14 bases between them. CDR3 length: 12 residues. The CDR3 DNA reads TGTGCCATCAACCAGCATGACGGGGAAGCTTTCTTT. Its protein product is CAINQHDGEAFF.

The CDR3 loop is CASSRTNVAGVVEQFF. For the CDR3, the DNA is TGTGCCAGCAGCCGAACTAACGTAGCGGGAGTAGTTGAGCAGTTCTTC. V and J are TRBV5-4 and TRBJ2-1; 9 bases are a match to TRBD2. The length of the CDR3 is 16 residues. The V gene end was trimmed by 4 bases and the J gene end by 9 bases; junction bases not matched to a gene: 14. Germline V lookup: CDR1 SGHNT, CDR2 YYREEE (reference sequence).

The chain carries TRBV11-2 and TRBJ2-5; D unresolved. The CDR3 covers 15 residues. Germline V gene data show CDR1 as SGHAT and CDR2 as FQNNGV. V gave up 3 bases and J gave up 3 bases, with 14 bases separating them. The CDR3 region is CASSFTDTQKETQYF. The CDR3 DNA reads TGTGCCAGCAGCTTTACTGATACCCAAAAAGAGACCCAGTACTTC.

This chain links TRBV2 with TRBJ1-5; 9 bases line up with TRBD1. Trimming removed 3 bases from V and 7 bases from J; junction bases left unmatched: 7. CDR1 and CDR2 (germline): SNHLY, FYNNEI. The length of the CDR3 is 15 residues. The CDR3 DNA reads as TGTGCCAGCAGTGAGGGACAGGGTCCCTTCCAGCCCCAGCATTTT. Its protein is CASSEGQGPFQPQHF.

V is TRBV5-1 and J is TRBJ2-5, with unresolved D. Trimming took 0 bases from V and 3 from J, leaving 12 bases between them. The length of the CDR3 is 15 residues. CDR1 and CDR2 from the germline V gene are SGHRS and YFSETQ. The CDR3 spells CASSLVAGAEETQYF. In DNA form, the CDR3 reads TGCGCCAGCAGCTTGGTTGCAGGAGCCGAAGAGACCCAGTACTTC.

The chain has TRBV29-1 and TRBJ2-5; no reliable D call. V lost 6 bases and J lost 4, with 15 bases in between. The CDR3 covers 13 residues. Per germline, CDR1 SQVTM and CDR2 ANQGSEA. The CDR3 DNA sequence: TGCAGCGTCGCTGGGTCCTTAGGAGAGACCCAGTACTTC. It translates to CSVAGSLGETQYF.

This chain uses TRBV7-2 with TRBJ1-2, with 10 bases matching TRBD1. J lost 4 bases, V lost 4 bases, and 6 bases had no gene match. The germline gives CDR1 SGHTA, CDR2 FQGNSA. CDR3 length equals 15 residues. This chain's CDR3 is CASSSRTGGFYGYTF. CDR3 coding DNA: TGTGCCAGCAGCTCCCGGACAGGGGGTTTCTATGGCTACACCTTC.

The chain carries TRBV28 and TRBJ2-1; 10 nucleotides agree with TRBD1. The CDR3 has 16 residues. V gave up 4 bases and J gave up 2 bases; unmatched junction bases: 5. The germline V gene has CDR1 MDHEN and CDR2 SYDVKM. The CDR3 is CASSSTTGGAYNEQFF. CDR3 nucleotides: TGTGCCAGCAGTTCAACGACAGGGGGCGCCTACAATGAGCAGTTCTTC.

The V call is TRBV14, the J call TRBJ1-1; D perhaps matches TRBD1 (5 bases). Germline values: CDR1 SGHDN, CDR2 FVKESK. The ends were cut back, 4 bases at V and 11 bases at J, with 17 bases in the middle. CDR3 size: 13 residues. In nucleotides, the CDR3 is TGTGCCAGCAGCCCCAGGAGGGAGTCAGGGGCTTTCTTT. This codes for CASSPRRESGAFF.

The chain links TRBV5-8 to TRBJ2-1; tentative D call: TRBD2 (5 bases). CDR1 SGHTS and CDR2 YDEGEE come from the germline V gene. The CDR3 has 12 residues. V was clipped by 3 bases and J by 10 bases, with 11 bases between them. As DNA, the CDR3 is TGTGCCAGCAGCTATGGGCAGCGGGAGCAGTTCTTC. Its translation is CASSYGQREQFF.

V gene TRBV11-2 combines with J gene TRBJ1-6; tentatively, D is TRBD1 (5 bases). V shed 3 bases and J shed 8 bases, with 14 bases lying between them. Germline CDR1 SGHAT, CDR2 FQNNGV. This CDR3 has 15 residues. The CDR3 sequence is CASSLQGGKDSPLHF. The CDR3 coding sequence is TGTGCCAGCAGCTTGCAGGGAGGGAAGGATTCACCCCTCCACTTT.

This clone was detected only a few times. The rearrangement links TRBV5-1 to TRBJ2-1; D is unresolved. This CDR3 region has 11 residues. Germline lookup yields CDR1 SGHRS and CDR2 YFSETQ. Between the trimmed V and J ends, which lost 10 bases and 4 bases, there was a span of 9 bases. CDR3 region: CASHDYNEQFF. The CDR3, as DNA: TGCGCCTCACATGATTACAATGAGCAGTTCTTC.

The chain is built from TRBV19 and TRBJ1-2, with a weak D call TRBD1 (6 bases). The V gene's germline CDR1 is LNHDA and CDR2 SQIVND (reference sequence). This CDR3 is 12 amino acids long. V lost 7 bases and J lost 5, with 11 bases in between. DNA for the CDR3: TGTGCCAGTAAGGGGACATCATATGGCTACACCTTC. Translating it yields CASKGTSYGYTF.

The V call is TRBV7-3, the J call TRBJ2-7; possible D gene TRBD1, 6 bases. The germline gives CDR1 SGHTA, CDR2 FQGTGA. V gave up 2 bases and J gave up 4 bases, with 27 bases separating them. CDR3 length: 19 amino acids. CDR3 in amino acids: CASSLRRIKEDSNGYEQYF. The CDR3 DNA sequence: TGTGCCAGCAGCTTACGGAGAATCAAGGAGGACAGCAATGGGTACGAGCAGTACTTC.

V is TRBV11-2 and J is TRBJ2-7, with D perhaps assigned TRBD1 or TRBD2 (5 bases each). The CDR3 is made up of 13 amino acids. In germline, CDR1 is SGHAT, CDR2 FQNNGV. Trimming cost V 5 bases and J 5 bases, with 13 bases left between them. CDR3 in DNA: TGTGCCAGCAGCCTTTGGGGGATAGACGAGCAGTACTTC. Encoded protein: CASSLWGIDEQYF.

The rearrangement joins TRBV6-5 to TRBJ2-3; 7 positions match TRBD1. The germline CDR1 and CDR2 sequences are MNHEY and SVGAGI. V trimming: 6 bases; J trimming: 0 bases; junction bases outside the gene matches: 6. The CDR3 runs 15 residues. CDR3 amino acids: CASRRQGRSTDTQYF. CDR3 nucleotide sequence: TGTGCCAGCAGAAGACAGGGTAGAAGCACAGATACGCAGTATTTT.

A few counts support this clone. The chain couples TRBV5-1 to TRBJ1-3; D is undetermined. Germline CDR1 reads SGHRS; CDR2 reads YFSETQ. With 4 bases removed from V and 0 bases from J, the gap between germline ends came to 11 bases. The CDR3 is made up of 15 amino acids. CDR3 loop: CASSTTAYSGNTIYF. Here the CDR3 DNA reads TGCGCCAGCAGCACGACTGCTTACTCTGGAAACACCATATATTTT.

CDR3 loop: CASSLSGRLYKNTEAFF. For the CDR3, the DNA is TGTGCCAGCAGCTTAAGTGGTAGGTTATACAAGAACACTGAAGCTTTCTTT. The chain recombines TRBV7-6 with TRBJ1-1; D is undetermined. Trimming removed 2 bases at V and 1 base at J, with 17 bases between. Germline loops: CDR1 SGHVS, CDR2 FNYEAQ. CDR3 length equals 17 residues.

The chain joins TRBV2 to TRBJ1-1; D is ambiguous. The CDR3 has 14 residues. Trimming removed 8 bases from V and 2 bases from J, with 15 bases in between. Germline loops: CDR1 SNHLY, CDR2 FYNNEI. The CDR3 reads CASPTTDINTEAFF. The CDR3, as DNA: TGTGCCAGCCCCACCACTGATATAAACACTGAAGCTTTCTTT. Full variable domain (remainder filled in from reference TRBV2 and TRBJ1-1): EPEVTQTPSHQVTQMGQEVILRCVPISNHLYFYWYRQILGQKVEFLVSFYNNEISEKSEIFDDQFSVERPDGSNFTLKIRSTKLEDSAMYFCASPTTDINTEAFFGQGTRLTVV.

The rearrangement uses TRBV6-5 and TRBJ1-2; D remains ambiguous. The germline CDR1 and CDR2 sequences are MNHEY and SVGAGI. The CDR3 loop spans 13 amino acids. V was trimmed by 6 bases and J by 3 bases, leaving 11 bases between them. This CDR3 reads CASRPRADYGYTF. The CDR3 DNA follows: TGTGCCAGCAGGCCCCGGGCGGACTATGGCTACACCTTC.

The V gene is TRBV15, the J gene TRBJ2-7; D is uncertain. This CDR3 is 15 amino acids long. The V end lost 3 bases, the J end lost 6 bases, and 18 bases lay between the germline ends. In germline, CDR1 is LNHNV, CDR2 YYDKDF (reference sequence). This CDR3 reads CATSRELGSRREQYF. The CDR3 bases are TGTGCCACCAGCAGGGAGCTGGGATCCCGACGCGAGCAGTACTTC.

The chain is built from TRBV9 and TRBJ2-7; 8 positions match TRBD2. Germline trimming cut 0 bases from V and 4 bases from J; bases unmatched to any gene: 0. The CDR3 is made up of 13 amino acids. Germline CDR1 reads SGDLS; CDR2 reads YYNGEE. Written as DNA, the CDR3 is TGTGCCAGCAGCGTAGGACTAGCGTACGAGCAGTACTTC. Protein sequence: CASSVGLAYEQYF.

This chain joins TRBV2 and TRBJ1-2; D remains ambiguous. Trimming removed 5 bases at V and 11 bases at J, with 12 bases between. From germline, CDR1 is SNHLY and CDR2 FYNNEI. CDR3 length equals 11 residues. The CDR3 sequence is CASSKGTSYTF. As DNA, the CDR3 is TGTGCCAGCAGTAAGGGTACTAGTTACACCTTC.